This TCR beta chain was profiled in a study of blood T cells in healthy people across ages. This clonotype was seen a handful of times. The antigen is unknown. Study-level results: Diversity estimated from one million T cells was considered an underestimate.

The authors ran a second PCR of 7 to 11 cycles using a sample-barcoded 5' primer and a J-beta primer mix. CDR3-containing paired-end reads numbering at least 2.5 million came from each sample. Via MiXCR, TCRdb re-called the 5' RACE reads, giving one row per CDR3 protein. The profile shows around 280,000 distinct CDR3 sequences, around 27% of them singletons. This sequence was found in a woman aged 70-85 years in good health. Sample: blood.

The CDR3 region is CASSHVVTGANVLTF. The CDR3 nucleotides are TGCGCCAGCAGCCACGTTGTGACTGGGGCCAACGTCCTGACTTTC. The chain recombines TRBV4-1 with TRBJ2-6; no firm D call. CDR1 MGHRA and CDR2 YSYEKL come from the germline V gene. The V end lost 3 bases, the J end lost 2 bases, and 8 bases lay between the germline ends. The CDR3 is 15 residues long.